This T cell receptor beta chain was retrieved from a study of regulatory T cells in long-lasting Graves disease. This clonotype was seen many times. The antigen is unknown. CDR1 and CDR2 (germline): SGHRS, YFSETQ. With V trimmed by 5 bases and J by 4 bases, 6 bases remained unmatched. There are 15 residues in the CDR3. Whole-study findings and limits: Persistent patients had a count of shared public clonotypes (approximately 3,000) that exceeded that of new patients (around 1,000).

Researchers made TCR beta libraries by using iRepertoire HTBI primers and running Arm-PCR on CDR3 regions. TCRdb ran MiXCR on the multiplex PCR reads and lists one entry per CDR3 protein. The table shows roughly 500,000 distinct CDR3 sequences, with approximately 13% occurring only once. Time point: newly diagnosed GD, antithyroid drugs for less than 3 months. With RNA extracted from PBMCs as input, the TCR library was made. This sample was also put to use in a study of T cells in Graves' hyperthyroidism and ophthalmopathy.

This sequence joins TRBV5-1 and TRBJ2-2, with 9 bases lining up with TRBD1. This specimen consisted of peripheral blood mononuclear cells (PBMCs), obtained at new diagnosis, from a patient treated with antithyroid drugs. The TCR was taken from a man between 25 and 39 years old with Graves disease. CDR3 amino acids: CASRKPGQGTGELFF. The CDR3 DNA is TGCGCCAGCAGAAAACCGGGACAGGGCACCGGGGAGCTGTTTTTT.